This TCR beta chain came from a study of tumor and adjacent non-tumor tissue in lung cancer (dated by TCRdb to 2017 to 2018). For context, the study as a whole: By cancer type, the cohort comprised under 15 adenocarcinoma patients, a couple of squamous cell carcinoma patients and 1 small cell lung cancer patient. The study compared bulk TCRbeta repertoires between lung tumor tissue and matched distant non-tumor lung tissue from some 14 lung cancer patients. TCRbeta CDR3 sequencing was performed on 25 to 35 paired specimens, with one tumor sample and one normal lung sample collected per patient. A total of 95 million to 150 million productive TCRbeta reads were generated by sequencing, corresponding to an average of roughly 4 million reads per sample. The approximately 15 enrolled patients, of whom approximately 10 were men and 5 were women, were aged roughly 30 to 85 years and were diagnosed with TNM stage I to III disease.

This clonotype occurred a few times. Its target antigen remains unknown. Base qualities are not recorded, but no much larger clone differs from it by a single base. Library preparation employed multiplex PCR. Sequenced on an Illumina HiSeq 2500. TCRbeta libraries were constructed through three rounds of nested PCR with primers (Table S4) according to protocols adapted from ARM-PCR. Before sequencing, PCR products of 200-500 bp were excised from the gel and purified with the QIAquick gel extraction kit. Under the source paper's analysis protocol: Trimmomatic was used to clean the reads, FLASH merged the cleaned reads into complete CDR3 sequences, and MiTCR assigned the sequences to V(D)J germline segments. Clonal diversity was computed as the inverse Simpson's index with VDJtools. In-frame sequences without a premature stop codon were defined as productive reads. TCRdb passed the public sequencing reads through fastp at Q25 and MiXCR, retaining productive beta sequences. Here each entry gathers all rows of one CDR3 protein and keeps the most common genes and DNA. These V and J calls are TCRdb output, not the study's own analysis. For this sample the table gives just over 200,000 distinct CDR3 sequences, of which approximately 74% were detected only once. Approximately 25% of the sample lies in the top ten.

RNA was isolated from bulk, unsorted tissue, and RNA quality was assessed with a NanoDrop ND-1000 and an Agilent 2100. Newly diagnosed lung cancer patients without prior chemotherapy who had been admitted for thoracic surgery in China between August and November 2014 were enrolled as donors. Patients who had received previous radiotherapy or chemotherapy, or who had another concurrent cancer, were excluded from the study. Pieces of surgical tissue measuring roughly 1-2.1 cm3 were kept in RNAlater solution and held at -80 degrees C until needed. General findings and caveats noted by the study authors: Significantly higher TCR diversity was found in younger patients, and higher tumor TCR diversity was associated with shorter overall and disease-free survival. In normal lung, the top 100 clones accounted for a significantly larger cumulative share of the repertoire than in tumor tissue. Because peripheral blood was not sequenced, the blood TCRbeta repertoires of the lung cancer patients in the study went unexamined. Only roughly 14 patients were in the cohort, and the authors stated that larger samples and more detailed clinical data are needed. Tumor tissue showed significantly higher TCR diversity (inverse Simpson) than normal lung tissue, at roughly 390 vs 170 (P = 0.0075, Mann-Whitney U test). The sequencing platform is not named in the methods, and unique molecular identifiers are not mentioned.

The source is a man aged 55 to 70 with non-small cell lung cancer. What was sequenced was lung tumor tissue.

The CDR3 here reads CASSEYHKETQYF. DNA sequence: TGTGCCAGCAGTGAATACCATAAAGAGACCCAGTACTTC. Rearrangement joined TRBV25-1 to TRBJ2-5; the D gene is unclear. In the germline V gene, CDR1 corresponds to MGHDK and CDR2 to SYGVNS. V drops 0 bases and J drops 3 bases, leaving 5 bases in between. Its CDR3 holds 13 amino acids, cysteine through phenylalanine. Here the CDR3 DNA is all that survives: 39 bases in frame from base 1. With the portions outside the CDR3 filled from the reference TRBV25-1 and TRBJ2-5 genes, the complete variable region becomes EADIYQTPRYLVIGTGKKITLECSQTMGHDKMYWYQQDPGMELHLIHYSYGVNSTEKGDLSSESTVSRIRTEHFPLTLESARPSHTSQYLCASSEYHKETQYFGPGTRLLVL.